Each of the 5 T cell receptor beta chains below was sequenced from the same sample in a study of blood T cell repertoires in COVID-19. Produced via immunoSEQ multiplex PCR; TCRdb's table is partial and in-frame only. The data hold roughly 200,000 clones, with about 86% observed a single time. Sequencing was performed on peripheral blood. These receptors all come from a man aged 50-59 years with active or convalescent COVID-19.

This clone was seen a single time. The gene calls are TRBV2 and TRBJ1-1, with TRBD1 as a possible D gene (5 bases). CDR3 length: 13 residues. The V end was cut by 8 bases, the J end by 1 base, with 11 bases between. Germline V gives CDR1 SNHLY, CDR2 FYNNEI. The CDR3 loop is CASGAWPNTEAFF. CDR3 sequence (DNA): TGTGCCAGCGGGGCATGGCCGAACACTGAAGCTTTCTTT.

V usage is TRBV30 and J usage is TRBJ1-6; 7 bases agree with TRBD1. The CDR3 is 14 residues long. Germline CDR1 and CDR2: GTSNPN and SVGIG (reference sequence). The V and J ends lost 3 bases and 7 bases, in that order; junction bases with no gene match: 6. In DNA form, the CDR3 reads TGTGCCTGGAGCGAGGGGGCGCAGAATTCACCCCTCCACTTT. This translates into CAWSEGAQNSPLHF.

The chain has TRBV5-4 and TRBJ2-6; 7 nucleotides match TRBD1. This CDR3 region has 15 residues. Germline V gene sequence: CDR1 SGHNT, CDR2 YYREEE (reference sequence). The ends lost 4 bases at V and 1 base at J; junction bases unmatched: 2. CDR3 in amino acids: CASSPQGSGANVLTF. The CDR3 DNA reads as TGTGCCAGCAGCCCACAGGGGTCTGGGGCCAACGTCCTGACTTTC.

This rearrangement joins TRBV4-2 to TRBJ1-4; D is undetermined. CDR1 LGHNA and CDR2 YNFKEQ come from the germline V gene. Trimming cost V 5 bases and J 5 bases, with 12 bases left between them. CDR3 length: 14 residues. CDR3 sequence (DNA): TGTGCCAGCAGCGAGGGCCAGATAAATGAAAAACTGTTTTTT. Protein: CASSEGQINEKLFF.

The CDR3 is CASRGLSSGNTIYF. CDR3 in DNA: TGTGCCAGCAGGGGACTGAGCTCTGGAAACACCATATATTTT. This chain joins TRBV6-5 and TRBJ1-3; TRBD1 might be the D (5 bases). V lost 6 bases and J lost 0, with 9 bases in between. There are 14 residues in the CDR3. Germline-derived CDR1 and CDR2 are MNHEY and SVGAGI.